This T cell receptor beta chain was identified in a study of T-cell memory formation after mild COVID-19. Findings and limits, study-wide: Some clones that responded were present in memory (sampled pre-infection), which suggests cross-reactive memory joined. Contracting clones, day 15 to 85, had balanced CD4/CD8, and later expanders favored CD4+. Mostly located in CM and EM were contracting CD4+ clones, with contracting CD8+ clones located in EMRA.

Trimming shortened V by 0 bases and J by 4 bases, and 9 bases separated the two germline ends. CDR1 is KGHSH, CDR2 LQKENI, per germline. This CDR3 region has 14 residues. TCRdb fed the 5' RACE reads into MiXCR, producing one record per CDR3 protein. The sample contains about 470,000 distinct CDR3 sequences, about 23% of which appear only once. Details on this clonotype: Its specificity is not known.

The specimen was PBMCs or a T cell subset sorted from them (not recorded which). The sequence came from an adult woman who had mild COVID-19 (a few samples of this study predate the infection). Cell type and time point are not known. The chain joins TRBV18 to TRBJ1-2; D remains ambiguous. In DNA, the CDR3 is TGTGCCAGCTCACCACCGGCAGAGCCCTATGGCTACACCTTC. Encoded protein: CASSPPAEPYGYTF.